The 4 T cell receptor beta chains below all came from one sample that was sequenced in a study of response to subunit inactivated influenza vaccine. Using its own MiXCR run on the RT-PCR reads, TCRdb lists one record per CDR3 protein. The sample has about 540,000 distinct CDR3 sequences, 12% to 15% seen once. The sequencing used PBMCs from blood, collected 12 days after vaccination. The receptors were sampled from a man aged 50-59 years who received an inactivated influenza vaccine.

This chain connects TRBV25-1 to TRBJ2-7, with D tentatively TRBD1 (5 bases). Germline V gives CDR1 MGHDK, CDR2 SYGVNS. V was shortened by 7 bases and J by 1 base, with 11 bases between the two germline ends. There are 13 residues in the CDR3. CDR3 DNA: TGTGCCAGCACTGACGGACATTCCTACGAGCAGTACTTC. Translated, it gives CASTDGHSYEQYF.

The rearrangement uses TRBV20-1 and TRBJ2-2, with D possibly TRBD2 on 6 matching bases. V shed 2 bases and J shed 6 bases, with 13 bases lying between them. Germline CDR1 reads DFQATT; CDR2 reads SNEGSKA (reference sequence). The CDR3 has 14 residues. The CDR3 region is CSARFGRSAGELFF. The CDR3 DNA sequence: TGCAGTGCTAGATTCGGGAGATCCGCCGGGGAGCTGTTTTTT.

V gene TRBV3-1 combines with J gene TRBJ2-1, with 12 bases lining up with TRBD2. Per germline, CDR1 LGHDT and CDR2 YNNKEL (reference sequence). After removal of 6 bases from V and 5 bases from J, the junction contained 5 bases not matched to a gene. This CDR3 has 15 amino acids. As DNA, the CDR3 is TGTGCCAGCAGGACTAGCGGGGGCGTTCACAATGAGCAGTTCTTC. It specifies CASRTSGGVHNEQFF.

V is TRBV20-1 and J is TRBJ1-2; no clear D. CDR3 length: 12 residues. V was trimmed by 6 bases and J by 2 bases, leaving 10 bases between them. CDR1 and CDR2 (germline): DFQATT, SNEGSKA (reference sequence). CDR3: CSAEGPNYGYTF. For the CDR3, the DNA is TGCAGTGCCGAGGGTCCCAACTATGGCTACACCTTC.